A selection of T cell receptor beta chains follows, all from one sample in a study of OX40 agonist ivuxolimab in advanced cancers. Sequencing was performed with immunoSEQ multiplex PCR; in TCRdb, only in-frame clones are kept and a portion is missing. This sample has about 74,000 clones, with about 86% found just once. The specimen comprised CD4+ or CD8+ T cells sorted from blood, sampled in a trial of the OX40 agonist ivuxolimab. The receptor source for this set is an adult with an advanced solid tumor such as melanoma, head and neck, liver or kidney cancer. CDR3s include the opening cysteine and the closing phenylalanine or tryptophan. The D gene is left open where the match is weak. Where a row states a size, it is once, few, many or the class of an expanded clone; other rows omit it.

d_call cdr3_length j_call v_call clone_size cdr3_nt cdr3_aa
TRBD1 18 TRBJ1-6 TRBV27 . TGTGCCAGCAGTTCACCGACAGGGACGGAATTCTATAATTCACCCCTCCACTTT CASSSPTGTEFYNSPLHF
. 15 TRBJ2-1 TRBV28 . TGTGCCAGCAGTTCCACCGGGACACGGGAAAGGGAGCAGTTCTTC CASSSTGTREREQFF
. 15 TRBJ2-3 TRBV7-3 . TGTGCCAGCAGCTTTTGGGTGGGGAATCGGGATACGCAGTATTTT CASSFWVGNRDTQYF
TRBD2 16 TRBJ2-5 TRBV11-2 . TGTGCCAGCAGCTTACTAGCGGGGGGGCCGTTAGAGACCCAGTACTTC CASSLLAGGPLETQYF
TRBD1 14 TRBJ2-7 TRBV11-2 . TGTGCCAGCAGCTCCGGACAGGGAGCGTACGAGCAGTACTTC CASSSGQGAYEQYF
. 13 TRBJ2-2 TRBV7-9 few TGTGCCAGCAGCTTAACCGGGGTGGGGGAGCTGTTTTTT CASSLTGVGELFF
. 15 TRBJ2-7 TRBV9 . TGTGCCAGCAGCGTATCGGGCGGGATAGGCTACGAGCAGTACTTC CASSVSGGIGYEQYF
. 15 TRBJ2-1 TRBV7-8 . TGTGCCAGCAGCTCGCAGGGGGGTCTACACAATGAGCAGTTCTTC CASSSQGGLHNEQFF
. 14 TRBJ2-1 TRBV9 . TGTGCCAGCAGCGTAGAAGGACAAGTCAATGAGCAGTTCTTC CASSVEGQVNEQFF
. 12 TRBJ2-1 TRBV19 . TGTGCCAGTAGTATCCCCTACAATGAGCAGTTCTTC CASSIPYNEQFF
. 16 TRBJ1-5 TRBV9 . TGTGCCAGCGGGGGAGCGGGGGAGTCTGGAAATCAGCCCCAGCATTTT CASGGAGESGNQPQHF
. 14 TRBJ2-1 TRBV7-2 . TGTGCCAGCCATGGAGGGAGAACCTACAATGAGCAGTTCTTC CASHGGRTYNEQFF
. 15 TRBJ2-5 TRBV5-7 . TGTGCCAGCAGCTTGGAGGCAGGGGGGCAAGAGACCCAGTACTTC CASSLEAGGQETQYF
. 14 TRBJ2-1 TRBV6-1 . TGTGCCAGCATCCTGGACTCCCACTACAATGAGCAGTTCTTC CASILDSHYNEQFF
. 14 TRBJ2-7 TRBV7-2 . TGTGCCAGCAGCTTATTAGGGGTGGCCTACGAGCAGTACTTC CASSLLGVAYEQYF
TRBD1 15 TRBJ2-3 TRBV7-8 . TGTGCCAGCAGCAAACAGGGGGCGAGAAGAGATACGCAGTATTTT CASSKQGARRDTQYF
. 17 TRBJ2-1 TRBV7-9 . TGTGCCAGCAACCCAAGGACGGCTAATAGCTCCTACAATGAGCAGTTCTTC CASNPRTANSSYNEQFF
. 19 TRBJ2-1 TRBV11-2 . TGTGCCAGCAGCTTAAACGGACTCTTAGCCCCAAGCTCCTACAATGAGCAGTTCTTC CASSLNGLLAPSSYNEQFF
TRBD1 14 TRBJ2-3 TRBV19 . TGTGCCAGTAGTATGGACAGGGGCCCAGATACGCAGTATTTT CASSMDRGPDTQYF
. 15 TRBJ1-1 TRBV5-1 . TGCGCCAGCAGCCCTAGGAGGGTGGGAGGAACTGAAGCTTTCTTT CASSPRRVGGTEAFF
. 15 TRBJ2-3 TRBV6-4 . TGTGCCAGCAGTCAGGGGCGGGGGACGACAGATACGCAGTATTTT CASSQGRGTTDTQYF
TRBD2 16 TRBJ2-3 TRBV28 . TGTGCCAGCAGTTTACTTCTCCTAGCGGCCACAGATACGCAGTATTTT CASSLLLLAATDTQYF
. 16 TRBJ1-5 TRBV25-1 few TGTGCCAGCAGTGAAGGGGCGACCCCCTTCAATCAGCCCCAGCATTTT CASSEGATPFNQPQHF
. 14 TRBJ1-1 TRBV5-1 . TGCGCCAGCGCCAGACAAGGAGGAGACACTGAAGCTTTCTTT CASARQGGDTEAFF
. 12 TRBJ1-1 TRBV5-1 . TGCGCCAGCAGCTCCCCGGGCTGGGAAGCTTTCTTT CASSSPGWEAFF
TRBD2 14 TRBJ2-1 TRBV27 . TGTGCCAGCAGTTTAATTGGACTAGCGAGTGAGCAGTTCTTC CASSLIGLASEQFF
TRBD1 17 TRBJ1-5 TRBV28 once TGTGCCAGCAGTTTCCGGACGGACAGGGGGAGCAATCAGCCCCAGCATTTT CASSFRTDRGSNQPQHF
TRBD2 16 TRBJ2-1 TRBV7-9 . TGTGCCAGCAGCTATATGGGTAGACTAGCGGGCGCCGAGCAGTTCTTC CASSYMGRLAGAEQFF
. 14 TRBJ1-5 TRBV28 . TGTGCCAGCAGTTTTAGCAGCGACAATCAGCCCCAGCATTTT CASSFSSDNQPQHF
. 13 TRBJ2-5 TRBV7-2 . TGTGCCAGCAGCCAGGACATGACGGAGACCCAGTACTTC CASSQDMTETQYF
. 15 TRBJ2-1 TRBV7-9 . TGTGCCAGCAGCCAGCTAGTGGAGCCCAACAATGAGCAGTTCTTC CASSQLVEPNNEQFF
. 16 TRBJ2-3 TRBV1 . TGCACCAGCAAAACCTACAGGGACCATAGCACAGATACGCAGTATTTT CTSKTYRDHSTDTQYF
. 14 TRBJ1-3 TRBV7-9 once TGTGCCAGCAGCTTAGCAGTTACCGGAAACACCATATATTTT CASSLAVTGNTIYF
. 15 TRBJ2-5 TRBV4-2 . TGTGCCAGCAGCCAAGATCCAGCGGACGGGGAGACCCAGTACTTC CASSQDPADGETQYF
. 14 TRBJ2-5 TRBV7-2 few TGTGCCAGCAGCTTAGGCGTAGGGAGGGAGACCCAGTACTTC CASSLGVGRETQYF
. 15 TRBJ1-3 TRBV19 . TGTGCCAGCAGGAAAGAGGGTCCCTCTGGAAACACCATATATTTT CASRKEGPSGNTIYF
. 15 TRBJ2-5 TRBV4-3 . TGCGCCAGCAGCCAAGATTGGGGACCCCAGGAGACCCAGTACTTC CASSQDWGPQETQYF
TRBD2 12 TRBJ2-7 TRBV5-3 . TGTGCCATTTGCGGGGGATCCTACGAGCAGTACTTC CAICGGSYEQYF
TRBD1 13 TRBJ1-5 TRBV6-1 . TGTGCCAGCAGTTGGGACAGGGTGAAGCCCCAGCATTTT CASSWDRVKPQHF
. 15 TRBJ1-5 TRBV28 . TGTGCCAGCAGCTTTAGTCAGGCGGGAGGTCAGCCCCAGCATTTT CASSFSQAGGQPQHF
TRBD2 16 TRBJ2-1 TRBV4-1 . TGCGCCAGCAGCCAAGAGGGCCTAGCGGTGAACAATGAGCAGTTCTTC CASSQEGLAVNNEQFF
. 15 TRBJ1-1 TRBV7-2 . TGTGCCAGCAGCAGAAGGGGTGGACTTTATTCTGAAGCTTTCTTT CASSRRGGLYSEAFF
. 14 TRBJ2-3 TRBV28 . TGTGCCAGCAGTTCGACGGGACCCCCAGATACGCAGTATTTT CASSSTGPPDTQYF
TRBD1 14 TRBJ1-6 TRBV11-2 . TGTGCCAGCAGCTATGACAGGGTTAGTTCACCCCTCCACTTT CASSYDRVSSPLHF
. 16 TRBJ1-3 TRBV15 . TGTGCCACCAGCAGAGATGGGGGGGGTTCTGGAAACACCATATATTTT CATSRDGGGSGNTIYF
. 13 TRBJ2-6 TRBV5-1 . TGCGCCAGCAGCTTTTCTGGGGCCAACGTCCTGACTTTC CASSFSGANVLTF
. 14 TRBJ2-7 TRBV7-8 . TGTGCCAGCAGCTTAAGACGGATCTCCTACGAGCAGTACTTC CASSLRRISYEQYF
TRBD1 16 TRBJ1-1 TRBV4-3 few TGCGCCAGCAGCCAAGAAGCGACAGGGGTGGGCACTGAAGCTTTCTTT CASSQEATGVGTEAFF
. 12 TRBJ2-3 TRBV7-2 . TGTGCCAGCAGCTTAGGTCGGGATACGCAGTATTTT CASSLGRDTQYF
. 11 TRBJ2-7 TRBV6-5 . TGTGCCAGCAGCGACAGATACGAGCAGTACTTC CASSDRYEQYF
. 12 TRBJ2-1 TRBV4-1 . TGCGCCAGCAGCCTAAACCCAGGGTGGCAGTTCTTC CASSLNPGWQFF
TRBD1 14 TRBJ1-2 TRBV6-5 . TGTGCCAGCAGTTACAGGGACAGCAGAAGCGGCTACACCTTC CASSYRDSRSGYTF
. 17 TRBJ2-1 TRBV7-9 . TGTGCCAGCAGCACCAGGGGGGGGATATTCGCTGGGAATGAGCAGTTCTTC CASSTRGGIFAGNEQFF
TRBD2 15 TRBJ2-3 TRBV7-7 . TGTGCTAGCAGCTTCGGGGGGGCCTGGACAGATACGCAGTATTTT CASSFGGAWTDTQYF
. 18 TRBJ2-7 TRBV28 . TGTGCCAGCAGTTTGCCCTTACTCCCGGACTCTTACAACTACGAGCAGTACTTC CASSLPLLPDSYNYEQYF
. 13 TRBJ1-2 TRBV15 few TGTGCCACCAGCAGAGGACCCGGCTATGGCTACACCTTC CATSRGPGYGYTF
TRBD1 15 TRBJ1-6 TRBV28 . TGTGCCAGCAGTCCGGGGGACAGGGGCGATTCACCCCTCCACTTT CASSPGDRGDSPLHF
. 12 TRBJ2-7 TRBV7-9 once TGTGCCAGCAGCGAGCGCGGGACAAAGCAGTACTTC CASSERGTKQYF
. 15 TRBJ2-4 TRBV19 . TGTGCCAGTAGTAAGGCCCACAGGGGGGGAGACATTCAGTACTTC CASSKAHRGGDIQYF